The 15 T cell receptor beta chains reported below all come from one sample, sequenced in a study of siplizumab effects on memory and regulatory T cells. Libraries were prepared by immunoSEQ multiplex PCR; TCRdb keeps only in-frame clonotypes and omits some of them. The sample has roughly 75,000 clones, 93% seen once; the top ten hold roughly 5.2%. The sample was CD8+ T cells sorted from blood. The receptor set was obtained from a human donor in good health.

CDR3 loop: CASSLSRGTPMYF. CDR3 nucleotides: TGTGCCAGCAGTTTATCGCGGGGGACACCGATGTATTTT. V is TRBV27 and J is TRBJ1-3; TRBD1 might be the D (6 bases). Germline V gene lookup returns CDR1 MNHEY and CDR2 SMNVEV (reference sequence). V was pared by 0 bases and J by 16 bases, with 16 bases between. The CDR3 has 13 residues.

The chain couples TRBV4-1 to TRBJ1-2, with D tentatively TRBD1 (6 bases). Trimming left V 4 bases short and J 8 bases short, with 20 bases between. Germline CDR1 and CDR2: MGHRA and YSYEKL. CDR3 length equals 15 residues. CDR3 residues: CASSRPELGGTGYTF. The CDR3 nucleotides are TGCGCCAGCAGCCGGCCTGAGCTAGGGGGAACGGGCTACACCTTC.

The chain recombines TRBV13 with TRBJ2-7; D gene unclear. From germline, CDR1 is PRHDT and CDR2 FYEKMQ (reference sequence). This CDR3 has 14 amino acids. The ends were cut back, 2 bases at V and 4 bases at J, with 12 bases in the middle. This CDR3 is CASSLRSGDYEQYF. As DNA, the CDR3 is TGTGCCAGCAGCTTACGTAGTGGAGATTACGAGCAGTACTTC.

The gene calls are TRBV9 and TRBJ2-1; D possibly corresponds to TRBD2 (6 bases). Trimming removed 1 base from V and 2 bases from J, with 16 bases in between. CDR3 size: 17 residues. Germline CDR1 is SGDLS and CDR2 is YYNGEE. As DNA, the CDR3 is TGTGCCAGCAGCGTATCCGGGGCGGGGTACACCTACAATGAGCAGTTCTTC. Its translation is CASSVSGAGYTYNEQFF.

CDR3 in amino acids: CASSLNDEQFF. CDR3 sequence (DNA): TGTGCCAGCAGCTTAAATGATGAGCAGTTCTTC. The chain combines TRBV7-3 with TRBJ2-1; unclear D gene. The CDR3 spans 11 residues. Germline CDR1 and CDR2: SGHTA and FQGTGA. V was cut by 1 base and J by 8 bases, with 3 bases left in between.

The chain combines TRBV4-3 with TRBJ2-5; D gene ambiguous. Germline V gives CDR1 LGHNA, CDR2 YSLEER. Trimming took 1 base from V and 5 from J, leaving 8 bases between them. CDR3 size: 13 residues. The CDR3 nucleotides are TGCGCCAGCAGCCAAGGGCAGTGGGAGACCCAGTACTTC. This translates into CASSQGQWETQYF.

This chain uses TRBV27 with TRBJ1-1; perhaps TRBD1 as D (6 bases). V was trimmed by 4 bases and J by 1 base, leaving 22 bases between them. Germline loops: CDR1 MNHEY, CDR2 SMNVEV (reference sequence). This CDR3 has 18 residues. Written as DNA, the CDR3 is TGTGCCAGCAGTTCCCATCCAACACAACAGGGCCGGAACACTGAAGCTTTCTTT. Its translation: CASSSHPTQQGRNTEAFF.

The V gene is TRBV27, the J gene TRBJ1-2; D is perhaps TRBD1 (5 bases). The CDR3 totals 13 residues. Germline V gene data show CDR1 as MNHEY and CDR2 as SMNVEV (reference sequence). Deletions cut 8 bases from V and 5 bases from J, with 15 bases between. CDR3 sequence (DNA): TGTGCCAGCGCTTCTGGGGCAGATTATGGCTACACCTTC. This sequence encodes CASASGADYGYTF.

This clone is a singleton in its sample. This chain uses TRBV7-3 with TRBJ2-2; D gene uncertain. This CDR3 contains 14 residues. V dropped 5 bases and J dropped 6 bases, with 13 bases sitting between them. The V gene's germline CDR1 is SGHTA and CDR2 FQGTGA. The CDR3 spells CASSVIGNAGELFF. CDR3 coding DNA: TGTGCCAGCAGCGTGATAGGAAACGCCGGGGAGCTGTTTTTT. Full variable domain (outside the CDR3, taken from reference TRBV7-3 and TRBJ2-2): GAGVSQTPSNKVTEKGKYVELRCDPISGHTALYWYRQSLGQGPEFLIYFQGTGAADDSGLPNDRFFAVRPEGSVSTLKIQRTERGDSAVYLCASSVIGNAGELFFGEGSRLTVL.

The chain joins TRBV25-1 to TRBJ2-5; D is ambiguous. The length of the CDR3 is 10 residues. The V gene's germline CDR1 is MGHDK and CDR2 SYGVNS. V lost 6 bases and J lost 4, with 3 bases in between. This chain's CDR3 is CASSLETQYF. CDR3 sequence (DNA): TGTGCCAGCAGCCTAGAGACCCAGTACTTC.

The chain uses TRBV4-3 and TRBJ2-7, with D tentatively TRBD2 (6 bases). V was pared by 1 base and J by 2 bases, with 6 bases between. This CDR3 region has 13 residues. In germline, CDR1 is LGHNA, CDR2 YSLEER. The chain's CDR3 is CASSQGGAYEQYF. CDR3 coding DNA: TGCGCCAGCAGCCAAGGGGGGGCCTACGAGCAGTACTTC.

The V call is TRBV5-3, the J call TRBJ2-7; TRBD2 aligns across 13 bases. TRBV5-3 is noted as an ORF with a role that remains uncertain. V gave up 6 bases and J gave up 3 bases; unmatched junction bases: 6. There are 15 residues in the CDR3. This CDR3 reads CARTGLAGENYEQYF. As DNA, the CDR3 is TGTGCCAGAACCGGACTAGCGGGGGAGAACTACGAGCAGTACTTC.

This CDR3 is CASSPMAVINTIYF. CDR3 bases: TGTGCCAGCAGCCCTATGGCTGTTATAAACACCATATATTTT. The rearrangement joins TRBV11-2 to TRBJ1-3; the D is unclear. The CDR3 consists of 14 residues. From germline, CDR1 is SGHAT and CDR2 FQNNGV. V lost 5 bases and J lost 6, with 14 bases in between.

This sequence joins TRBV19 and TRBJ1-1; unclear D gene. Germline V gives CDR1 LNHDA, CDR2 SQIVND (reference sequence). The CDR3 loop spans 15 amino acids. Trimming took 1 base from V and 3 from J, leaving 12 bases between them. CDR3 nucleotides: TGTGCCAGTAGTATAGGGCTTCAATTGCACACTGAAGCTTTCTTT. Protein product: CASSIGLQLHTEAFF. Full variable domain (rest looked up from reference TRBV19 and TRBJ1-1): DGGITQSPKYLFRKEGQNVTLSCEQNLNHDAMYWYRQDPGQGLRLIYYSQIVNDFQKGDIAEGYSVSREKKESFPLTVTSAQKNPTAFYLCASSIGLQLHTEAFFGQGTRLTVV.

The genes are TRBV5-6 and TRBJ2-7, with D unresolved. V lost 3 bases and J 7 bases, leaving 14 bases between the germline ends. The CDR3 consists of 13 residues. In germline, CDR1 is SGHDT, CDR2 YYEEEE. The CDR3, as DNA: TGTGCCAGCAGCTACGGGCGCAGCAGTGAGCAGTACTTC. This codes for CASSYGRSSEQYF.